This record covers a single T cell receptor (beta chain). Its antigen is undetermined. The PCR ran on 60 Vbeta and 13 Jbeta primers. Sequencing used immunoSEQ multiplex PCR; TCRdb keeps in-frame clones, though not all of them. The sample holds under 120,000 clones, 74% seen once. This specimen comes from a study of cytomegalovirus exposure and HLA in healthy donors. Study-level information: A prior analysis found 117 million unique TCR beta sequences from 150 million to 200 million T cells.

The germline V gene has CDR1 SGHRS and CDR2 YFSETQ. The CDR3 spans 15 residues. V lost 0 bases, J lost 3 bases, and 10 bases lay in between. Broader study findings: Later analysis showed TCR association rates varying by HLA locus, highest for DRB1 and lowest for HLA-C.

The chain joins TRBV5-1 to TRBJ2-1; weak D call: TRBD2 (5 bases). The origin of this receptor is a man over 45 in good health and CMV-seropositive. The sample consisted of PBMCs. This CDR3 reads CASSLAGLSYNEQFF. As DNA, the CDR3 is TGCGCCAGCAGCTTGGCAGGACTTAGCTACAATGAGCAGTTCTTC.